This is a list of T cell receptor beta chains from one sample in a study of blood T cell repertoires in COVID-19. Sequencing used immunoSEQ multiplex PCR; TCRdb keeps in-frame clones, though not all of them. The sample consists of 250,000 to 300,000 clones, about 88% of them appearing once. Sequencing input: peripheral blood. These receptors were collected from a woman aged 30 to 39 with COVID-19, enrolled during active disease. The CDR3 runs from the conserved cysteine through the conserved F or W. A D gene is named only where the DNA matches it firmly. Only some rows state a clone size, as once, few, many or a class for expanded clones.

cdr3_aa cdr3_nt j_call v_call d_call clone_size
CASSFDRDRGYEQYF TGTGCCAGCAGTTTTGACCGGGACAGGGGCTACGAGCAGTACTTC TRBJ2-7 TRBV28 TRBD1 .
CASSFAGRSTDTQYF TGTGCCAGCAGTTTTGCGGGGCGGAGCACAGATACGCAGTATTTT TRBJ2-3 TRBV28 . .
CASSEARGRETQYF TGTGCCAGCAGTGAAGCGCGAGGGAGAGAGACCCAGTACTTC TRBJ2-5 TRBV2 . .
CASSPLAGGFNEQFF TGCGCCAGCAGCCCCCTAGCGGGAGGGTTCAATGAGCAGTTCTTC TRBJ2-1 TRBV5-1 TRBD2 .
CATSDAGMGRGYTF TGTGCCACCAGTGACGCCGGGATGGGTCGTGGCTACACCTTC TRBJ1-2 TRBV24-1 . .
CASRSGQGGNAEAFF TGTGCCAGCAGATCGGGACAGGGGGGGAACGCTGAAGCTTTCTTT TRBJ1-1 TRBV6-5 TRBD1 .
CASSPGVVVTAYEQYF TGTGCCAGCAGCCCGGGGGTGGTTGTGACAGCCTACGAGCAGTACTTC TRBJ2-7 TRBV11-2 . .
CASSPWGDQPQHF TGTGCCAGTAGCCCCTGGGGGGATCAGCCCCAGCATTTT TRBJ1-5 TRBV19 . .
CAWSVGGTLGEQYF TGTGCCTGGAGTGTGGGCGGGACCCTCGGCGAGCAGTACTTC TRBJ2-7 TRBV30 . .
CASSPSGRTSSYEQYF TGTGCCAGCTCACCCTCGGGGAGAACCAGCTCCTACGAGCAGTACTTC TRBJ2-7 TRBV18 . .
CASSPSGGETQYF TGTGCCAGCAGCCCATCGGGGGGAGAGACCCAGTACTTC TRBJ2-5 TRBV11-3 TRBD2 .
CASSLDRRLGPQHF TGTGCCAGCAGCCTGGACAGGCGCCTAGGGCCCCAGCATTTT TRBJ1-5 TRBV6-5 TRBD1 .
CASSQEEGNTEAFF TGTGCCAGCAGCCAAGAAGAGGGAAACACTGAAGCTTTCTTT TRBJ1-1 TRBV4-2 . .
CASSEGQGPTQYF TGCGCCAGCAGTGAGGGACAGGGTCCGACCCAGTACTTC TRBJ2-5 TRBV10-1 TRBD1 .
CASSGSSNQPQHF TGTGCCAGCAGCGGGAGTAGCAATCAGCCCCAGCATTTT TRBJ1-5 TRBV7-2 . .
CASRGGGYNIQYF TGTGCCAGCAGAGGGGGGGGTTACAACATTCAGTACTTC TRBJ2-4 TRBV28 . .
CASSGPRGGREETQYF TGTGCCAGCAGCGGCCCTCGGGGGGGGCGCGAAGAGACCCAGTACTTC TRBJ2-5 TRBV11-2 TRBD2 .
CASSPSTSKTASGANVLTF TGTGCCAGCAGTCCCTCCACCTCTAAGACAGCGTCCGGGGCCAACGTCCTGACTTTC TRBJ2-6 TRBV28 . .
CASSSRVGTEAFF TGTGCCAGCAGCTCCAGGGTTGGGACTGAAGCTTTCTTT TRBJ1-1 TRBV5-6 . .
CASSSGSGRSSTDTQYF TGTGCCAGCAGCTCCGGTAGCGGGAGAAGTAGCACAGATACGCAGTATTTT TRBJ2-3 TRBV7-8 TRBD2 .
CASSLSGNEQYF TGTGCCAGCAGCTTGTCGGGGAACGAGCAGTACTTC TRBJ2-7 TRBV7-9 . once
CASSEDRGLTEAFF TGTGCCAGCAGTGAAGACAGGGGGCTCACTGAAGCTTTCTTT TRBJ1-1 TRBV2 TRBD1 .
CASSQAGVSTGELFF TGTGCCAGCAGCCAAGCAGGGGTAAGCACCGGGGAGCTGTTTTTT TRBJ2-2 TRBV3-1/TRBV3-2 . .
CASSIAGDTGELFF TGTGCCAGTAGTATCGCCGGAGACACCGGGGAGCTGTTTTTT TRBJ2-2 TRBV19 . .
CASRPGQGHNSPLHF TGTGCCAGCAGACCGGGACAGGGGCATAATTCACCCCTCCACTTT TRBJ1-6 TRBV5-6 TRBD1 .
CASSLDSENTEAFF TGCGCCAGCAGCCTCGACAGCGAGAACACTGAAGCTTTCTTT TRBJ1-1 TRBV23-1 . .
CATSREAPSYEQYF TGTGCCACCAGCAGAGAGGCCCCTTCCTACGAGCAGTACTTC TRBJ2-7 TRBV15 . .
CASSRGQGFGGELFF TGCGCCAGCAGCCGGGGACAGGGGTTCGGCGGGGAGCTGTTTTTT TRBJ2-2 TRBV5-1 TRBD1 .
CASSTTGTTEAFF TGTGCCAGCAGTACCACAGGGACCACTGAAGCTTTCTTT TRBJ1-1 TRBV12-3/TRBV12-4 . few
CASSFDSSSYEQYF TGTGCCAGCAGCTTCGACAGTAGCTCCTACGAGCAGTACTTC TRBJ2-7 TRBV7-2 . once
CASSEFEGQGNIQYF TGTGCCAGCAGTGAATTTGAGGGACAGGGAAACATTCAGTACTTC TRBJ2-4 TRBV2 TRBD1 .
CASRAQIGELFF TGTGCCAGCAGGGCACAGATCGGGGAGCTGTTTTTT TRBJ2-2 TRBV2 . .
CASSWGGGGYTQPQHF TGTGCCAGCAGTTGGGGCGGTGGAGGGTATACTCAGCCCCAGCATTTT TRBJ1-5 TRBV6-2/TRBV6-3 . once
CAWSVRTGGNEKLFF TGTGCCTGGAGTGTTCGGACAGGGGGAAATGAAAAACTGTTTTTT TRBJ1-4 TRBV30 TRBD1 .